A single sample gave rise to the 14 T cell receptor beta chains below, sequenced in a study of Ad26.COV2.S vaccination and SARS-CoV-2 variants. The treatment denotes: some 20 received Ad26.COV2.S at low or high dose, single or two shots; roughly 5 received placebo; per-sample allocation not given. Sample collection was performed on day 63 after the first vaccine or placebo injection. Profiling relied on immunoSEQ multiplex PCR, and the TCRdb table lists in-frame clones only, not all of them. The sample contains approximately 410,000 clones, over 75% of which appear only once. The sample here was peripheral blood, taken in a trial of Ad26.COV2.S vaccine versus placebo. Receptor source: a person aged 18-65 years who received the Ad26.COV2.S COVID-19 vaccine or a placebo.

This chain connects TRBV11-2 to TRBJ1-1; TRBD1 matches at 7 bases. The CDR3 is made up of 15 amino acids. Trimming at V came to 0 bases and at J to 5 bases, leaving 6 bases not matched to a gene. Germline CDR1 is SGHAT and CDR2 is FQNNGV. CDR3 nucleotides: TGTGCCAGCAGCTTAGAGAGGGGGCCAAGGACTGAAGCTTTCTTT. Translating it yields CASSLERGPRTEAFF.

The J gene is TRBJ1-2, the V gene TRBV4-3; TRBD1 matches 11 bases. Losses at the gene ends were 0 bases for V and 14 bases for J; bases not matched to a gene: 14. The CDR3 extends over 16 amino acids. Germline CDR1 and CDR2: LGHNA and YSLEER. CDR3 bases: TGCGCCAGCAGCCAAGAGGTTGCTGGACAGGGGGCGCGAGGTACCTTC. This sequence encodes CASSQEVAGQGARGTF.

About this clone itself: An end of the junction differs from the germline gene, which may be a read error. The rearrangement uses TRBV28 and TRBJ2-3; 9 nucleotides align to TRBD2. The CDR3 has 16 amino acids. Germline V CDR1 and CDR2: MDHEN, SYDVKM. The CDR3 loop reads CASRPNLGTSTDTQYF. The CDR3 coding sequence is TGTGCCAGCAGGCCCAATCTTGGGACTAGCACTGATACGCAGTATTTT.

The rearrangement links TRBV9 to TRBJ2-3; TRBD2 aligns across 11 bases. The CDR3 spans 16 residues. After removal of 4 bases from V and 4 bases from J, the junction contained 8 bases not matched to a gene. CDR1 SGDLS and CDR2 YYNGEE come from the germline V gene. The CDR3 nucleotides are TGTGCCAGCAGCCCACAGACTAGCGGGAATTCAGATACGCAGTATTTT. The encoded protein is CASSPQTSGNSDTQYF.

This rearrangement joins TRBV30 to TRBJ1-5, with TRBD1 matching over 7 bases. Germline trimming cut 3 bases from V and 7 bases from J; bases unmatched to any gene: 9. There are 14 residues in the CDR3. Germline V gene sequence: CDR1 GTSNPN, CDR2 SVGIG (reference sequence). DNA of the CDR3: TGTGCCTGGAGCTTAGGGGGCGCGGGACAGCCCCAGCATTTT. It yields the protein CAWSLGGAGQPQHF.

Concerning this clone itself: Other nucleotide sequences in the sample specify the same CDR3. The rearrangement links TRBV19 to TRBJ1-3; no clear D gene. Between the trimmed V and J ends, which lost 7 bases and 4 bases, there was a span of 8 bases. CDR1 and CDR2 from the germline V gene are LNHDA and SQIVND (reference sequence). This CDR3 is 12 amino acids long. CDR3 protein: CASTSSGNTIYF. The CDR3 DNA sequence: TGTGCCAGTACCTCATCCGGAAACACCATATATTTT.

The V call is TRBV3-1 (or the pseudogene TRBV3-2), the J call TRBJ2-7, with D hard to call. CDR3 length: 14 amino acids. Germline CDR1 is LGHDT and CDR2 is YNNKEL (reference sequence). Trimming removed 0 bases from V and 6 bases from J, with 12 bases in between. CDR3 sequence: CASSQDLETREQYF. CDR3 nucleotide sequence: TGTGCCAGCAGCCAAGATCTTGAGACTCGCGAGCAGTACTTC.

The chain uses TRBV2 and TRBJ1-2, with a possible D match to TRBD1 (6 bases). The CDR3 length is 12 residues. Trimming stripped 8 bases from V and 7 bases from J, with 14 bases between. Germline V gives CDR1 SNHLY, CDR2 FYNNEI. The CDR3 coding sequence is TGTGCCAGCCACAGGGTCGTCGGTGGCTACACCTTC. It encodes CASHRVVGGYTF.

This chain connects TRBV4-3 to TRBJ2-4; 8 bases are shared with TRBD2. The CDR3 extends over 19 amino acids. CDR1 is LGHNA, CDR2 YSLEER, per germline. The J segment lost 2 bases and the V segment lost 0 bases, leaving 12 bases of the junction unmatched. The CDR3 DNA reads TGCGCCAGCAGCCAAGATCGGGGGGGTGATAGGGGTACCAAAAACATTCAGTACTTC. Amino acids: CASSQDRGGDRGTKNIQYF.

J is TRBJ2-7 and V is TRBV6-5; no clear D. CDR1 and CDR2 (germline): MNHEY, SVGAGI. This CDR3 is built from 14 residues. Trimming took off 0 bases at V and 2 bases at J, with 8 bases between the two ends. This CDR3 is CASSYSPGPYEQYF. Written as DNA, the CDR3 is TGTGCCAGCAGTTACTCGCCAGGCCCCTACGAGCAGTACTTC.

This rearrangement joins TRBV5-4 to TRBJ2-1; D might be TRBD1 (6 bases). Germline CDR1 is SGHNT and CDR2 is YYREEE (reference sequence). The CDR3 has 15 amino acids. Trimming stripped 4 bases from V and 4 bases from J, with 15 bases between. The CDR3: CASSPNPQGYNEQFF. The CDR3 DNA reads as TGTGCCAGCAGCCCGAATCCACAGGGATACAATGAGCAGTTCTTC.

Comments on this clone: Given a much more abundant clone one base away, this may be a read error. The chain is built from TRBV11-3 and TRBJ2-1; TRBD2 aligns across 10 bases. With 1 base clipped from V and 1 base from J, the junction kept 7 bases outside the gene matches. This CDR3 region has 18 residues. Per the germline V gene, CDR1 is SGHNT and CDR2 is YENEEA. The CDR3 coding sequence is TGTGCCAGCAGCTTAGGGGCAGGAGCGGGGGGGTCCTACAATGAGCAGTTCTTC. Amino acid sequence: CASSLGAGAGGSYNEQFF.

This chain connects TRBV24-1 to TRBJ2-3, with D hard to call. The CDR3 has 11 amino acids. Germline CDR1 KGHDR, CDR2 SFDVKD. V gave up 6 bases and J gave up 2 bases, with 2 bases separating them. The DNA of the CDR3 is TGTGCCACCAGTTACACAGATACGCAGTATTTT. Protein: CATSYTDTQYF.

J is TRBJ1-2 and V is TRBV6-5, with TRBD1 as a possible D gene (5 bases). Deletions cut 7 bases from V and 2 bases from J, with 11 bases between. Looked up from germline, CDR1 is MNHEY and CDR2 is SVGAGI. The CDR3 has 13 residues. The CDR3: CASTGGWNYGYTF. The CDR3 DNA sequence: TGTGCCAGCACCGGGGGATGGAACTATGGCTACACCTTC.